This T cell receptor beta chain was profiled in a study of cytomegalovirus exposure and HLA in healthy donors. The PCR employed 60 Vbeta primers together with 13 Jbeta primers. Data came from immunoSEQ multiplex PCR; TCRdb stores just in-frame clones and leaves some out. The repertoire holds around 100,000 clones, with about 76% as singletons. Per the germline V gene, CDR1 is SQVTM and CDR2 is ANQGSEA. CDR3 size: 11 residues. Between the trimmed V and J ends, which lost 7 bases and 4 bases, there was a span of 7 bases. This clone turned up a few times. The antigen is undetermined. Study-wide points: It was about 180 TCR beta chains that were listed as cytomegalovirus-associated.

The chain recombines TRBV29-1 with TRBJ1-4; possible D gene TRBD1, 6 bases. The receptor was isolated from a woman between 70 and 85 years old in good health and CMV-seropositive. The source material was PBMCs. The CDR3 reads CSGGHNEKLFF. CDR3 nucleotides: TGCAGCGGGGGGCATAATGAAAAACTGTTTTTT.